These 21 T cell receptor beta chains were sequenced from one sample in a study of cytomegalovirus exposure and HLA in healthy donors. 13 Jbeta primers and 60 Vbeta primers were used for the PCR. Repertoires were generated with immunoSEQ multiplex PCR, while TCRdb's copy carries only in-frame clones and drops some. This table has 120,000 or so clones, about four fifths appearing once. What was sequenced was PBMCs. Source of these receptors: a human donor in good health.

For this clone: One junction end does not reproduce the germline sequence, and a read error may be involved. The chain employs TRBV15 and TRBJ2-1; TRBD2 matches 9 bases. This CDR3 region has 12 residues. In germline, CDR1 is LNHNV, CDR2 YYDKDF (reference sequence). The CDR3 bases are TGTGCCACCAGCAGAGATGGGACTAGCCACGTCTTC. Its translation: CATSRDGTSHVF.

This sequence joins TRBV18 and TRBJ2-5; the D gene is possibly TRBD1 (5 bases). The germline V gene encodes CDR1 KGHSH and CDR2 LQKENI. The V end lost 2 bases, the J end lost 1 base, and 11 bases lay between the germline ends. The CDR3 runs to 15 residues. CDR3 in DNA: TGTGCCAGCTCACCAAGACAGCCGGTCCAAGAGACCCAGTACTTC. Its translation: CASSPRQPVQETQYF.

This sequence joins TRBV6-1 and TRBJ1-2; 7 bases match TRBD1. J lost 5 bases, V lost 6 bases, and 6 bases had no gene match. The CDR3 contains 13 residues. From germline, CDR1 is MNHNS and CDR2 SASEGT. CDR3 sequence: CASRARDSYGYTF. The CDR3 DNA follows: TGTGCCAGCAGGGCCCGGGACAGTTATGGCTACACCTTC.

CDR3 bases: TGTGCCAGCAGCGGTACTAGCGGGGGGTACACCGGGGAGCTGTTTTTT. Its protein product is CASSGTSGGYTGELFF. V gene TRBV7-8 combines with J gene TRBJ2-2; 12 bases align to TRBD2. Germline assignment: CDR1 SGHVS and CDR2 FQNEAQ. Unmatched junction bases numbered 4, after V lost 5 bases and J lost 3 bases. The CDR3 has 16 residues.

The V call is TRBV9, the J call TRBJ2-1; the D is unclear. The germline gives CDR1 SGDLS, CDR2 YYNGEE. With 3 bases removed from V and 3 bases from J, the gap between germline ends came to 10 bases. CDR3 length: 14 residues. The CDR3 region is CASSAGDRYNEQFF. CDR3 in DNA: TGTGCCAGCAGCGCCGGAGACCGCTACAATGAGCAGTTCTTC.

J is TRBJ1-1 and V is TRBV18; D uncertain. The length of the CDR3 is 13 residues. Germline loops: CDR1 KGHSH, CDR2 LQKENI. Between the trimmed V and J ends, which lost 0 bases and 3 bases, there was a span of 5 bases. For the CDR3, the DNA is TGTGCCAGCTCACCACCGACATACACTGAAGCTTTCTTT. This encodes CASSPPTYTEAFF.

This chain links TRBV27 with TRBJ2-5, with a possible D match to TRBD2 (5 bases). V was pared by 8 bases and J by 2 bases, with 18 bases between. The CDR3 is 15 amino acids. CDR1 and CDR2 from the germline V gene are MNHEY and SMNVEV (reference sequence). CDR3 sequence (DNA): TGTGCCAGCCGCTCTTGGGGTAGCGTACAAGAGACCCAGTACTTC. Translation: CASRSWGSVQETQYF.

J is TRBJ2-1 and V is TRBV29-1; D remains ambiguous. The CDR3 has 13 amino acids. CDR1 and CDR2 (germline): SQVTM, ANQGSEA. V lost 5 bases, J lost 7 bases, and 15 bases lay in between. This CDR3 reads CSVFTIPLNEQFF. Written as DNA, the CDR3 is TGCAGCGTTTTTACAATACCGTTAAATGAGCAGTTCTTC.

V is TRBV6-5 and J is TRBJ1-2; the match to TRBD1 covers 9 bases. The ends lost 7 bases at V and 10 bases at J; junction bases unmatched: 7. Germline CDR1 and CDR2: MNHEY and SVGAGI. CDR3 length equals 12 residues. The CDR3 nucleotides are TGTGCCAGCACAAGGGGACAGGGTAACTACACCTTC. It is translated as CASTRGQGNYTF.

The chain employs TRBV20-1 and TRBJ1-2, with a possible D match to TRBD1 (6 bases). The CDR3 spans 10 residues. CDR1 is DFQATT and CDR2 is SNEGSKA in the germline V gene (reference sequence). V was cut by 6 bases and J by 8 bases, with 10 bases left in between. The CDR3 DNA is TGCAGTGCGGGGGCCTTAGGCTACACCTTC. Amino acid sequence: CSAGALGYTF.

The chain is built from TRBV19 and TRBJ1-1; D ambiguous. CDR3 length: 16 residues. Germline CDR1 reads LNHDA; CDR2 reads SQIVND (reference sequence). The V and J ends lost 7 bases and 0 bases respectively, with 18 bases between them. CDR3 bases: TGTGCCAGTAAGGCTGACAAGCCCACTGTGAACACTGAAGCTTTCTTT. Translation: CASKADKPTVNTEAFF.

On this clone: An end of the junction does not agree with germline; a read error may underlie this. This chain joins TRBV7-9 and TRBJ1-2, with a weak D call TRBD1 (5 bases). Per germline, CDR1 SEHNR and CDR2 FQNEAQ (reference sequence). The CDR3 contains 17 residues. For the CDR3, the DNA is TGTTCCAGCAGCTTGCAGGGTCACTATGACAAAAACTATGGCTACACCTTC. This gives the protein CSSSLQGHYDKNYGYTF. Full variable domain (remainder filled in from reference TRBV7-9 and TRBJ1-2): DTGVSQNPRHKITKRGQNVTFRCDPISEHNRLYWYRQTLGQGPEFLTYFQNEAQLEKSRLLSDRFSAERPKGSFSTLEIQRTEQGDSAMYLCSSSLQGHYDKNYGYTFGSGTRLTVV.

The chain recombines TRBV7-8 with TRBJ2-1; no clear D gene. Germline V gives CDR1 SGHVS, CDR2 FQNEAQ. Trimming cost V 2 bases and J 4 bases, with 9 bases left between them. This CDR3 is built from 14 residues. CDR3 in amino acids: CASSLLLAYNEQFF. The CDR3 bases are TGTGCCAGCAGCTTACTTTTAGCATACAATGAGCAGTTCTTC.

V and J are TRBV28 and TRBJ1-2; no clear D gene. The CDR3 is 11 amino acids. The V gene lost 1 base and the J gene lost 8 bases, with 5 bases spanning the gap. Germline V CDR1 and CDR2: MDHEN, SYDVKM. In DNA, the CDR3 is TGTGCCAGCAGTTTATCCTTAGGCTACACCTTC. Protein: CASSLSLGYTF.

The chain couples TRBV13 to TRBJ1-1; D ambiguous. In germline, CDR1 is PRHDT, CDR2 FYEKMQ (reference sequence). There are 13 residues in the CDR3. V was clipped by 5 bases and J by 5 bases, with 12 bases between them. The CDR3 is CASSLGGRTEAFF. The CDR3 nucleotides are TGTGCCAGCAGCCTTGGAGGGAGGACTGAAGCTTTCTTT.

This chain links TRBV7-9 with TRBJ2-7, with a tentative D call TRBD2 (6 bases). CDR1 is SEHNR and CDR2 is FQNEAQ in the germline V gene (reference sequence). This CDR3 is 16 amino acids long. Trimming removed 5 bases at V and 2 bases at J, with 19 bases between. CDR3 loop: CASSGADAGRTYEQYF. For the CDR3, the DNA is TGTGCCAGCAGCGGAGCGGACGCAGGGAGGACCTACGAGCAGTACTTC.

The count of this clone is one. V is TRBV6-6 and J is TRBJ1-1; TRBD1 agrees at 8 bases. Per germline, CDR1 MNHNY and CDR2 SVGAGI (reference sequence). V lost 5 bases and J lost 0; bases outside the gene matches: 5. The CDR3 sequence is 15 residues long. The CDR3 spells CASSTGDRMNTEAFF. As DNA, the CDR3 is TGTGCCAGCAGTACGGGGGACAGGATGAACACTGAAGCTTTCTTT.

The genes are TRBV5-5 and TRBJ1-6; D unclear. V was trimmed by 2 bases and J by 0 bases, leaving 6 bases between them. Looked up from germline, CDR1 is SGHKS and CDR2 is YYEKEE (reference sequence). The CDR3 consists of 15 residues. The CDR3 reads CASSLQSSYNSPLHF. In nucleotides, the CDR3 is TGTGCCAGCAGCTTACAGAGCTCCTATAATTCACCCCTCCACTTT.

The chain has TRBV27 and TRBJ2-7; 8 positions match TRBD1. After removal of 4 bases from V and 5 bases from J, the junction contained 16 bases not matched to a gene. The CDR3 has 17 amino acids. Germline V gene sequence: CDR1 MNHEY, CDR2 SMNVEV (reference sequence). The CDR3 nucleotides read TGTGCCAGCAGTTGGTCCGGACAGGGTACTTTCGGCCACGAGCAGTACTTC. It yields the protein CASSWSGQGTFGHEQYF.

This clone was recorded a few times. The genes are TRBV28 and TRBJ1-1; TRBD1 might be the D (6 bases). The germline gives CDR1 MDHEN, CDR2 SYDVKM. The ends were cut back, 6 bases at V and 1 base at J, with 15 bases in the middle. This CDR3 has 15 amino acids. The CDR3 DNA is TGTGCCAGCAGCCGGACAGCTACGTCGAACACTGAAGCTTTCTTT. Protein sequence: CASSRTATSNTEAFF. Together with reference TRBV28 and TRBJ1-1, the CDR3 gives the full variable domain: DVKVTQSSRYLVKRTGEKVFLECVQDMDHENMFWYRQDPGLGLRLIYFSYDVKMKEKGDIPEGYSVSREKKERFSLILESASTNQTSMYLCASSRTATSNTEAFFGQGTRLTVV.

The chain combines TRBV7-8 with TRBJ2-5, with a tentative D call TRBD1 (5 bases). Between the trimmed V and J ends, which lost 6 bases and 4 bases, there was a span of 12 bases. CDR3 length: 13 residues. The germline V gene encodes CDR1 SGHVS and CDR2 FQNEAQ. The CDR3 DNA follows: TGTGCCAGCAGTTCAGGGATCGTAGAGACCCAGTACTTC. This sequence encodes CASSSGIVETQYF.